The text below deals with one TCR beta chain. Antigen specificity is unknown. TCRdb's copy holds only in-frame clones and misses some; the assay was immunoSEQ multiplex PCR. This table holds 40,000 to 45,000 clones, approximately 86% found once. The data belong to a study of OX40 agonist ivuxolimab in advanced cancers. For the study at large: Those treated in dose escalation had hepatocellular carcinoma, melanoma, renal cell cancer or head and neck cancer. A male proportion of more than 75% was recorded, with mean age 60 years and range roughly 23 to 79. Findings and caveats of the study: Specificity for antigen went undetermined in the expanded peripheral T cells. At 0.1 to 3.0 mg/kg, clonal expansion of CD4+ and CD8+ blood T cells had occurred by week 6.

Sequenced material: CD4+ or CD8+ T cells sorted from blood, taken in a trial of the OX40 agonist ivuxolimab. This TCR was sampled from an adult with an advanced solid tumor such as melanoma, head and neck, liver or kidney cancer.

The CDR3 is CATTARVEFYQETQYF. Written as DNA, the CDR3 is TGTGCCACTACAGCTAGGGTAGAGTTTTACCAAGAGACCCAGTACTTC. The rearrangement links TRBV15 to TRBJ2-5; D not certain. This CDR3 comprises 16 residues. The germline V and J ends were trimmed by 9 bases and 0 bases, with 20 bases remaining between them. Per the germline V gene, CDR1 is LNHNV and CDR2 is YYDKDF (reference sequence). Combining the CDR3 with reference TRBV15 and TRBJ2-5 gives the whole variable domain DAMVIQNPRYQVTQFGKPVTLSCSQTLNHNVMYWYQQKSSQAPKLLFHYYDKDFNNEADTPDNFQSRRPNTSFCFLDIRSPGLGDTAMYLCATTARVEFYQETQYFGPGTRLLVL.